The present T cell receptor beta chain was sequenced within a study of T cell responses to AZD1222 COVID-19 vaccine. Germline V gene lookup returns CDR1 SEHNR and CDR2 FQNEAQ (reference sequence). The CDR3 spans 19 residues. The V end was cut by 1 base, the J end by 0 bases, with 19 bases between. In regard to this clone: The antigen is unknown.

Broader study findings: Once two AZD1222 doses were given, Spike-specific TCR breadth and depth went up.

Measured with immunoSEQ multiplex PCR; TCRdb has only the in-frame clones, and not every one. The sample carries fewer than 150,000 clones, over 75% recorded once. This specimen consisted of peripheral blood, obtained on day 0 of AZD1222 vaccination. This chain connects TRBV7-9 to TRBJ2-1; no clear D gene. The sequence derives from an adult in good health. The CDR3 DNA reads TGTGCCAGCAGCTTAGATCTCTCCTGGCGGTCGAGCTCCTACAATGAGCAGTTCTTC. Its translation: CASSLDLSWRSSSYNEQFF.